What follows is one T cell receptor beta chain and its context. Its antigen is unidentified. These data belong to a study of OX40 agonist ivuxolimab in advanced cancers. Study-level results: CD4+ and CD8+ blood T cells expanded clonally by week 6 at 0.1 to 3.0 mg/kg. More expanded clones were found, on average, in CD8+ than in CD4+ T cells.

The CDR3 sequence is 13 residues long. Per germline, CDR1 SGHTA and CDR2 FQGNSA. Drawing of blood for sampling happened at baseline, at cycle 4 day 1, and at cycle 7 day 1. Data came from immunoSEQ multiplex PCR; TCRdb stores just in-frame clones and leaves some out. The repertoire holds about 78,000 clones, with almost 85% as singletons. J is TRBJ1-4 and V is TRBV7-2; possibly TRBD1 for D (5 bases). The sequenced sample was CD4+ or CD8+ T cells sorted from blood, obtained in a trial of the OX40 agonist ivuxolimab. This sequence was found in an adult with an advanced solid tumor such as melanoma, head and neck, liver or kidney cancer. The CDR3 protein is CASQEQYREKLFF. CDR3 bases: TGTGCGTCACAGGAACAGTATCGGGAAAAACTGTTTTTT.